This T cell receptor beta chain was identified in a study of T cell responses to AZD1222 COVID-19 vaccine. Study-wide results and caveats: White British donors predominated, females outnumbered males, and clonal diversity was possibly underestimated. Samples come after the peak T cell response, not at day 14. Baseline serostatus was positive in only six AZD1222 recipients.

This clone was seen once. The antigen remains undetermined. The germline CDR1 and CDR2 sequences are MNHEY and SVGEGT. Trimming cost V 6 bases and J 4 bases; bases outside gene matches: 17. The CDR3 consists of 18 residues. TCRdb's table, derived via immunoSEQ multiplex PCR, lists solely in-frame clones and lacks some. The sample carries 100,000 to 130,000 clones, about 85% recorded once. This receptor was obtained from an adult who received the AZD1222 COVID-19 vaccine. The specimen comprised peripheral blood, sampled 28 days after the second AZD1222 dose. The chain is built from TRBV6-2 or TRBV6-3 and TRBJ2-5; 10 positions agree with TRBD1. The chain's CDR3 is CASSTHSDPGQGIETQYF. The CDR3, as DNA: TGTGCCAGCAGCACCCATTCCGACCCGGGACAGGGGATAGAGACCCAGTACTTC.